This entry lists 30 T cell receptor beta chains sequenced from one sample in a study of CD8+ T cells in alopecia areata. Treatment described: oral pan-JAK inhibitor, 5-10 mg twice daily. The authors extracted RNA and reverse transcribed it into cDNA as the sequencing template. Sequencing used immunoSEQ multiplex PCR; TCRdb keeps in-frame clones, though not all of them. The data hold about 180,000 clones, with approximately 51% observed a single time. Sequencing used CD8+ T cells sorted from blood, obtained at week 52, from a patient treated with tofacitinib. The receptors stem from a human donor with alopecia areata.

The V gene is TRBV29-1, the J gene TRBJ1-5; no clear D. There are 13 residues in the CDR3. Trimming took off 5 bases at V and 2 bases at J, with 10 bases between the two ends. Looked up from germline, CDR1 is SQVTM and CDR2 is ANQGSEA. This chain's CDR3 is CSVRWSGNQPQHF. CDR3 DNA sequence: TGCAGCGTTCGGTGGTCCGGCAATCAGCCCCAGCATTTT.

The rearrangement uses TRBV6-5 and TRBJ2-7, with a weak D call TRBD2 (6 bases). Germline V gene data show CDR1 as MNHEY and CDR2 as SVGAGI. This CDR3 contains 16 residues. Trimming took 3 bases from V and 6 from J, leaving 21 bases between them. The DNA for the CDR3 is TGTGCCAGCAGTTATGGGAGAGGGACTGAGGACTGCGAGCAGTACTTC. Encoded protein: CASSYGRGTEDCEQYF.

The chain couples TRBV15 to TRBJ1-1; TRBD1 agrees at 7 bases. This CDR3 is 15 amino acids long. With 6 bases clipped from V and 0 bases from J, the junction kept 7 bases outside the gene matches. In germline, CDR1 is LNHNV, CDR2 YYDKDF (reference sequence). The CDR3 protein is CATRRQGPMNTEAFF. In DNA form, the CDR3 reads TGTGCCACCAGACGACAGGGCCCAATGAACACTGAAGCTTTCTTT.

The rearrangement links TRBV25-1 to TRBJ2-7, with TRBD1 matching 8 bases. CDR3 length equals 16 residues. In germline, CDR1 is MGHDK, CDR2 SYGVNS. Trimming took 5 bases from V and 1 from J; bases not matched to a gene: 10. The CDR3 protein is CASSSVGTGYSYEQYF. Written as DNA, the CDR3 is TGTGCCAGCAGTTCGGTCGGGACAGGATATTCCTACGAGCAGTACTTC.

The chain recombines TRBV6-1 with TRBJ2-7; 8 nucleotides match TRBD1. J lost 4 bases, V lost 6 bases, and 5 bases had no gene match. CDR1 and CDR2 (germline): MNHNS, SASEGT. The CDR3 runs to 13 residues. The CDR3 DNA sequence: TGTGCCAGCAGGGGACAGGTAACGTACGAGCAGTACTTC. Translating it yields CASRGQVTYEQYF.

CDR3 nucleotides: TGTGCCATCAGTGACCCCGGGGGCTATGGCTACACCTTC. This codes for CAISDPGGYGYTF. The chain recombines TRBV10-3 with TRBJ1-2; D is perhaps TRBD1 (5 bases). This CDR3 is 13 amino acids long. Trimming left V 3 bases short and J 4 bases short, with 9 bases between. Germline CDR1 and CDR2: ENHRY and SYGVKD.

The chain is built from TRBV2 and TRBJ1-5, with D perhaps matching TRBD1 (6 bases). CDR3 length: 17 amino acids. V lost 3 bases and J lost 6, with 21 bases in between. Germline assignment: CDR1 SNHLY and CDR2 FYNNEI. The CDR3 nucleotides read TGTGCCAGCAGTGATTGGCGAACCCAACAGGGAAGTCAGCCCCAGCATTTT. It specifies CASSDWRTQQGSQPQHF. Full variable domain (outside the CDR3, taken from reference TRBV2 and TRBJ1-5): EPEVTQTPSHQVTQMGQEVILRCVPISNHLYFYWYRQILGQKVEFLVSFYNNEISEKSEIFDDQFSVERPDGSNFTLKIRSTKLEDSAMYFCASSDWRTQQGSQPQHFGDGTRLSIL.

This chain connects TRBV5-1 to TRBJ2-3, with D perhaps given as TRBD1 or TRBD2 (5 bases each). The V gene lost 0 bases and the J gene lost 5 bases, with 13 bases spanning the gap. The CDR3 is 15 residues long. Germline lookup yields CDR1 SGHRS and CDR2 YFSETQ. CDR3 bases: TGCGCCAGCAGCTTGGCGGCAGGGAGCGTAGATACGCAGTATTTT. It translates to CASSLAAGSVDTQYF.

This clone showed up just once. The V call is TRBV6-5, the J call TRBJ2-6, with D possibly being TRBD1 or TRBD2 (6 bases each). Between the trimmed V and J ends, which lost 7 bases and 2 bases, there was a span of 12 bases. The CDR3 extends over 15 amino acids. Germline CDR1 is MNHEY and CDR2 is SVGAGI. CDR3 sequence reads: CASNGGLTGANVLTF. CDR3 sequence (DNA): TGTGCCAGCAACGGGGGCCTCACTGGGGCCAACGTCCTGACTTTC.

In regard to this clone: This same CDR3 is encoded by further DNA sequences in the sample. V gene TRBV29-1 combines with J gene TRBJ2-3; perhaps D is TRBD1 or TRBD2 (5 bases each). V dropped 3 bases and J dropped 1 base, with 14 bases sitting between them. Germline V gives CDR1 SQVTM, CDR2 ANQGSEA. CDR3 length: 15 amino acids. CDR3 region: CSVEDQMGGTDTQYF. The CDR3 region has the DNA TGCAGCGTTGAGGATCAAATGGGGGGCACAGATACGCAGTATTTT.

V and J are TRBV9 and TRBJ2-1, with TRBD2 matching 8 bases. V gave up 4 bases and J gave up 8 bases; unmatched junction bases: 8. The CDR3 length is 14 residues. Germline loops: CDR1 SGDLS, CDR2 YYNGEE. CDR3 sequence (DNA): TGTGCCAGCAGCCCCCGTTACGGGAGGGATGAGCAGTTCTTC. Residues: CASSPRYGRDEQFF.

This chain connects TRBV27 to TRBJ2-7; 9 bases map to TRBD1. Trimming cost V 8 bases and J 4 bases; bases outside gene matches: 3. The CDR3 covers 12 residues. Germline V gene data show CDR1 as MNHEY and CDR2 as SMNVEV (reference sequence). The CDR3 DNA reads TGTGCCAGCCTAGGACAGGGGTACGAGCAGTACTTC. Its protein product is CASLGQGYEQYF.

The chain's CDR3 is CASLSGGNTGELFF. CDR3 nucleotide sequence: TGTGCCAGCTTGTCAGGGGGGAACACCGGGGAGCTGTTTTTT. J is TRBJ2-2 and V is TRBV27; 7 nucleotides line up with TRBD1. The V gene's germline CDR1 is MNHEY and CDR2 SMNVEV (reference sequence). This CDR3 is 14 amino acids long. V was clipped by 8 bases and J by 1 base; unmatched bases: 4.

This clone was detected once. The chain links TRBV5-6 to TRBJ1-6, with TRBD1 matching 9 bases. Per the germline V gene, CDR1 is SGHDT and CDR2 is YYEEEE. V lost 4 bases to trimming and J lost 7 bases; unmatched junction nucleotides: 6. This CDR3 comprises 15 residues. CDR3 in amino acids: CASSPEGTGNSPLHF. CDR3 nucleotides: TGTGCCAGCAGCCCGGAGGGGACAGGGAATTCACCCCTCCACTTT.

The CDR3 region is CSVVLADYNEQFF. CDR3 coding DNA: TGCAGCGTTGTACTAGCGGACTACAATGAGCAGTTCTTC. V usage is TRBV29-1 and J usage is TRBJ2-1; 8 bases line up with TRBD2. Germline V gene lookup returns CDR1 SQVTM and CDR2 ANQGSEA. This CDR3 has 13 residues. After removal of 4 bases from V and 3 bases from J, the junction contained 2 bases not matched to a gene.

The genes are TRBV19 and TRBJ2-1; a possible D gene is TRBD1 (5 bases). The V end lost 5 bases, the J end lost 2 bases, and 13 bases lay between the germline ends. Germline values: CDR1 LNHDA, CDR2 SQIVND (reference sequence). CDR3 size: 15 residues. This chain's CDR3 is CASSPDSRTYNEQFF. The CDR3 DNA reads TGTGCCAGTAGTCCTGACAGCCGAACCTACAATGAGCAGTTCTTC.

V and J are TRBV15 and TRBJ2-7; tentative D call: TRBD2 (7 bases). Trimming removed 4 bases at V and 1 base at J, with 14 bases between. Germline CDR1 reads LNHNV; CDR2 reads YYDKDF (reference sequence). The CDR3 has 15 amino acids. The CDR3: CATSTGGQPSYEQYF. The CDR3 DNA reads TGTGCCACCAGCACCGGGGGGCAGCCGTCCTACGAGCAGTACTTC.

This clone was observed a few times. The CDR3 here is CAWSVRVGSRTEAFF. The CDR3 DNA is TGTGCCTGGAGTGTACGAGTTGGGAGTCGCACTGAAGCTTTCTTT. V gene TRBV30 combines with J gene TRBJ1-1; D uncertain. V was pared by 0 bases and J by 4 bases, with 15 bases between. The CDR3 contains 15 residues. The germline V gene has CDR1 GTSNPN and CDR2 SVGIG (reference sequence).

This sequence joins TRBV5-1 and TRBJ1-2; 8 bases line up with TRBD1. CDR3 size: 13 residues. V lost 0 bases, J lost 5 bases, and 0 bases stayed unmatched. CDR1 and CDR2 from the germline V gene are SGHRS and YFSETQ. The CDR3, as DNA: TGCGCCAGCAGCTTGGGGACAGGGTATGGCTACACCTTC. The encoded protein is CASSLGTGYGYTF.

This clone was counted only a few times. The chain employs TRBV7-9 and TRBJ2-7, with D unclear. The CDR3 has 14 residues. Per the germline V gene, CDR1 is SEHNR and CDR2 is FQNEAQ (reference sequence). Trimming removed 8 bases from V and 2 bases from J, with 16 bases in between. CDR3 nucleotides: TGTGCCAGCGGAGCCACTGATGATGCCTACGAGCAGTACTTC. This translates into CASGATDDAYEQYF. The complete variable domain, with remaining parts taken from reference TRBV7-9 and TRBJ2-7, reads DTGVSQNPRHKITKRGQNVTFRCDPISEHNRLYWYRQTLGQGPEFLTYFQNEAQLEKSRLLSDRFSAERPKGSFSTLEIQRTEQGDSAMYLCASGATDDAYEQYFGPGTRLTVT.

CDR3 nucleotide sequence: TGTGCCAGCAGTGGGCGGGGTCCCCCCGGGGAGCTGTTTTTT. This encodes CASSGRGPPGELFF. The rearrangement joins TRBV7-6 to TRBJ2-2, with D possibly matching TRBD2 (6 bases). V was cut by 6 bases and J by 6 bases, with 14 bases left in between. The CDR3 loop spans 14 amino acids. Germline V gives CDR1 SGHVS, CDR2 FNYEAQ.

The rearrangement links TRBV7-9 to TRBJ2-1; D could derive from TRBD1 or TRBD2 (5 bases each). In germline, CDR1 is SEHNR, CDR2 FQNEAQ (reference sequence). This CDR3 comprises 14 residues. Trimming cost V 5 bases and J 6 bases, with 14 bases left between them. The CDR3 spells CASSERTPPNEQFF. As DNA, the CDR3 is TGTGCCAGCAGCGAGCGGACACCTCCCAATGAGCAGTTCTTC. Full variable domain (outside the CDR3, taken from reference TRBV7-9 and TRBJ2-1): DTGVSQNPRHKITKRGQNVTFRCDPISEHNRLYWYRQTLGQGPEFLTYFQNEAQLEKSRLLSDRFSAERPKGSFSTLEIQRTEQGDSAMYLCASSERTPPNEQFFGPGTRLTVL.

V is TRBV7-9 and J is TRBJ1-1, with D possibly TRBD1 on 6 matching bases. The germline CDR1 and CDR2 sequences are SEHNR and FQNEAQ (reference sequence). V lost 2 bases and J 3 bases, leaving 19 bases between the germline ends. This CDR3 contains 17 residues. The CDR3 DNA sequence: TGTGCCAGCAGCTTATTCGGCGGAGCAGGGGTGGACACTGAAGCTTTCTTT. Encoded protein: CASSLFGGAGVDTEAFF.

The chain carries TRBV5-1 and TRBJ2-2; D ambiguous. V gave up 1 base and J gave up 2 bases, with 6 bases separating them. The CDR3 runs to 14 residues. Germline CDR1 SGHRS, CDR2 YFSETQ. The CDR3 reads CASSLWENTGELFF. The CDR3 DNA follows: TGCGCCAGCAGCTTGTGGGAAAACACCGGGGAGCTGTTTTTT. Together with reference TRBV5-1 and TRBJ2-2, the CDR3 gives the full variable domain: KAGVTQTPRYLIKTRGQQVTLSCSPISGHRSVSWYQQTPGQGLQFLFEYFSETQRNKGNFPGRFSGRQFSNSRSEMNVSTLELGDSALYLCASSLWENTGELFFGEGSRLTVL.

The chain employs TRBV27 and TRBJ2-7; D is unclear. The ends were cut back, 2 bases at V and 5 bases at J, with 13 bases in the middle. Germline V CDR1 and CDR2: MNHEY, SMNVEV (reference sequence). This CDR3 contains 14 residues. In DNA form, the CDR3 reads TGTGCCAGCAGTTTACTACCTCCAGGTAACGAGCAGTACTTC. Its protein product is CASSLLPPGNEQYF.

The rearrangement uses TRBV18 and TRBJ2-1, with D unresolved. Looked up from germline, CDR1 is KGHSH and CDR2 is LQKENI. The CDR3 consists of 14 residues. V lost 5 bases and J lost 0, with 8 bases in between. CDR3: CASSASSSYNEQFF. The CDR3 DNA follows: TGTGCCAGCTCAGCGAGTAGCTCCTACAATGAGCAGTTCTTC.

This clone appeared once. V usage is TRBV6-5 and J usage is TRBJ2-1; 8 positions match TRBD1. The CDR3 is made up of 15 amino acids. Per germline, CDR1 MNHEY and CDR2 SVGAGI. V gave up 2 bases and J gave up 4 bases; unmatched junction bases: 4. This CDR3 is CASSYGQGYYNEQFF. The CDR3 DNA is TGTGCCAGCAGTTACGGACAGGGATATTACAATGAGCAGTTCTTC.

The genes are TRBV5-1 and TRBJ1-2, with unresolved D. Germline-derived CDR1 and CDR2 are SGHRS and YFSETQ. Trimming removed 0 bases from V and 4 bases from J, with 13 bases in between. The CDR3 contains 15 residues. In DNA form, the CDR3 reads TGCGCCAGCAGCTTGGTGGAGGGCCGAAGCTATGGCTACACCTTC. Translating gives CASSLVEGRSYGYTF.

This chain joins TRBV25-1 and TRBJ1-4, with D uncertain. The CDR3 loop spans 14 amino acids. CDR1 is MGHDK, CDR2 SYGVNS, per germline. Trimming cost V 1 base and J 3 bases, with 6 bases left between them. The CDR3 reads CASSEWEANEKLFF. The CDR3 coding sequence is TGTGCCAGCAGTGAATGGGAGGCTAATGAAAAACTGTTTTTT.

V gene TRBV5-1 combines with J gene TRBJ1-1; TRBD1 is a possible D gene (5 bases). Trimming removed 0 bases at V and 4 bases at J, with 16 bases between. The CDR3 has 16 residues. Germline V lookup: CDR1 SGHRS, CDR2 YFSETQ. The CDR3 region is CASSLGQGGGATEAFF. CDR3 DNA: TGCGCCAGCAGCTTGGGGCAGGGCGGTGGGGCCACTGAAGCTTTCTTT.